Detailed here is one TCR beta chain. The antigen is unknown. This sample stems from a study of T cells expressing NK-cell markers. Turning to the study itself: CD3+CD56+NKG2C+, CD3+CD56+NKG2C- and CD3+CD56-NKG2C+ T cells, once sorted, supplied the TCR beta repertoires. Just one sequenced donor of eight was HCMV-seronegative, while seven were seropositive. Whole-study results and caveats: Dominance of the CD3+CD56-NKG2C+ fraction by these clonotypes also held in a handful of donors. The study did not resolve the HCMV specificity of expanded NKG2C+ T cell clones.

This CDR3 comprises 16 residues. Looked up from germline, CDR1 is MDHEN and CDR2 is SYDVKM. TCRdb reprocessed the 5' RACE reads, with one entry per CDR3 protein and no DNA. Its table records 25,000 to 35,000 distinct CDR3 sequences. This chain uses TRBV28 with TRBJ2-6; absent DNA, TCRdb's TRBD1 call cannot be checked. Sequencing was performed on blood T cells: a sorted CD56 or NKG2C T cell subset, CD4+ or CD8+ T cells, or bulk PBMC T cells (not recorded which). The sequence came from a woman between 18 and 69 years old in good health. The CDR3: CASSLPVGAGANVLTF.